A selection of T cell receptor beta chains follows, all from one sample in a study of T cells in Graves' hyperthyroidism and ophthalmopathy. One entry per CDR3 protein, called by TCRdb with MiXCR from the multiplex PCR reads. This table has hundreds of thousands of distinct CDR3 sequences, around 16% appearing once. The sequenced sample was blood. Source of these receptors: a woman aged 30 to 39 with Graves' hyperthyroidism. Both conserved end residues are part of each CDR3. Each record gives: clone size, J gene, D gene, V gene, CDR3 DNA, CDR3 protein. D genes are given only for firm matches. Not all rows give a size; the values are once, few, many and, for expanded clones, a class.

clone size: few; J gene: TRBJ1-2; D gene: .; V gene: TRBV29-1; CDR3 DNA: TGCAGCGTTGAAGATCGGGGGGCTAACTATGGCTACACCTTC; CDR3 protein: CSVEDRGANYGYTF
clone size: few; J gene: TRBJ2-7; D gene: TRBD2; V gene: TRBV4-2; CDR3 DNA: TGTGCCAGCAGCCAAGACGGCGGGGGGATCTCCTACGAGCAGTACTTC; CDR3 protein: CASSQDGGGISYEQYF
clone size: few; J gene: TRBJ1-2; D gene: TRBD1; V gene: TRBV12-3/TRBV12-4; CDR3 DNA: TGTGCCAGCAGTCTTCGGACAGGGGAGCACGGCTATGGCTACACCTTC; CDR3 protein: CASSLRTGEHGYGYTF
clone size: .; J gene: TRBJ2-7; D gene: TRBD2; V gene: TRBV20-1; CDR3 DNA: TGCAGTGCTAGAGGGACTAGCGGGACAGAGCAGTACTTC; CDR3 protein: CSARGTSGTEQYF
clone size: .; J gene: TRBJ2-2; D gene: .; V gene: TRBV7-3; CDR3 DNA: TGTGCCAGCAGCTTAACCTCCCTAGGCACCGGGGAGCTGTTTTTT; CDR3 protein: CASSLTSLGTGELFF
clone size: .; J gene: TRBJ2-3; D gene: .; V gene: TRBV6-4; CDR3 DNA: TGTGCCAGCAGTGAAAGGGTTGGGGACACAGATACGCAGTATTTT; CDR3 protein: CASSERVGDTDTQYF
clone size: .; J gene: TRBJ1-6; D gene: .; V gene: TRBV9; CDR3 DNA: TGTGCCAGCAGCGTTTACAGATCACCCCTCCACTTT; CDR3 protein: CASSVYRSPLHF
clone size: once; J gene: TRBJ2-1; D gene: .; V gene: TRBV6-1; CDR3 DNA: TGTGCCAGCAGCCCCAGGGTAGGGGATGAGCAGCCCTTC; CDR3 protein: CASSPRVGDEQPF
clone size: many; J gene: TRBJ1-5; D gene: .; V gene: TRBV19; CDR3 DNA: TGTGCCAGTAGTATGGGACTGGATAGCAATCAGCCCCAGCATTTT; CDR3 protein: CASSMGLDSNQPQHF
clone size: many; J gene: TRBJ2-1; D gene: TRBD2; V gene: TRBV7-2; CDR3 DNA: TGTGCCAGCAGCTTAATGAGGCGGGAGTTTGGGAATGAGCAGTTCTTC; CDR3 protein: CASSLMRREFGNEQFF
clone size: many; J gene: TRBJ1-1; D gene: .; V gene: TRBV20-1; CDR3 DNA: TGCAGTGCTATGAGAGGAGCTGAAGCTTTCTTT; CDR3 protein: CSAMRGAEAFF
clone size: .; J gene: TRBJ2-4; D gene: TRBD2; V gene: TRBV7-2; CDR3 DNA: TGTGCCAGCAGCATTGGGACTAGCGGGTACATCAGCATTCAGTACTTC; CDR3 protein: CASSIGTSGYISIQYF
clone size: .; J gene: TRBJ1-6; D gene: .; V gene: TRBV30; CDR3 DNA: TGTGCCTGGAGTGTTTCCAGCGGGAGTTCACCCCTCCACTTT; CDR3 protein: CAWSVSSGSSPLHF
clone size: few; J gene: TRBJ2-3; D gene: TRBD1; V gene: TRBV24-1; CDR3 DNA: TGTGCCACCAGTGATCGTCCGGGACAGGGGAGCACAGATACGCAGTATTTT; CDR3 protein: CATSDRPGQGSTDTQYF
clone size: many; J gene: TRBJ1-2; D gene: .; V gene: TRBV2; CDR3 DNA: TGTGCCAGCAGTAAGGGGTATGGCTACACCTTC; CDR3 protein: CASSKGYGYTF
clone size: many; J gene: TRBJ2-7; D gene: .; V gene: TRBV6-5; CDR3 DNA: TGTGCCAGCAGTTACGGCCGGGGCTACGAGCAGTACTTC; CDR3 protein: CASSYGRGYEQYF
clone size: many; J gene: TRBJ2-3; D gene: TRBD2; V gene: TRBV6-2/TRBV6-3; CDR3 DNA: TGTGCCAGCAGTTACACGGCGGGAGACGCAGATACGCAGTATTTT; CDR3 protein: CASSYTAGDADTQYF
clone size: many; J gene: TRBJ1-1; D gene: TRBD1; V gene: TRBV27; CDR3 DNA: TGTGCCAGCAGGGGGTGGGACAGGGGGAAGGAAGCTTTCTTT; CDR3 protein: CASRGWDRGKEAFF
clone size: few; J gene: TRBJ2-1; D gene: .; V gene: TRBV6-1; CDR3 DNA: TGTGCCAGCAGCCCCTGGGAGCGGGTAGGTGAGCAGTTCTTC; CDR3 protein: CASSPWERVGEQFF
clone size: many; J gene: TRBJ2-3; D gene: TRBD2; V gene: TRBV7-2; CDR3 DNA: TGTGCCAGCAGACACAGACTAGCGGGGTCACGAGATACGCAGTATTTT; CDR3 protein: CASRHRLAGSRDTQYF
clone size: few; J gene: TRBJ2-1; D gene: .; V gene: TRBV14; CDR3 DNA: TGTGCCAGCAGCCAACCTCACTACAATGAGCAGTTCTTC; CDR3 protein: CASSQPHYNEQFF
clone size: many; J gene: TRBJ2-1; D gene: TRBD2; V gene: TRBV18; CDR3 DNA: TGTGCCAGCTCCCTCACTAGCGACAATGAGCAGTTCTTC; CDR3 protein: CASSLTSDNEQFF
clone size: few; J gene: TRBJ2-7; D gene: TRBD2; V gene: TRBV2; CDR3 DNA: TGTGCCAGCAGTGGAGGGACTAGCGGGAGCTTTTCCTACGAGCAGTACTTC; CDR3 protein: CASSGGTSGSFSYEQYF
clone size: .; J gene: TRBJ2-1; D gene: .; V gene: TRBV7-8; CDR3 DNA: TGTGCCAGCAGCTTAGGTCTAGGGGCACGCAATGAGCAGTTCTTC; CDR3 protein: CASSLGLGARNEQFF
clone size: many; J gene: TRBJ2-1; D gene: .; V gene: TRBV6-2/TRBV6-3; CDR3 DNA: TGTGCCAGCAGTTACGCCAGGGGCTCCTACAATGAGCAGTTCTTC; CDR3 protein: CASSYARGSYNEQFF
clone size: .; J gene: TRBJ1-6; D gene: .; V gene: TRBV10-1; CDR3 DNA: TGCGCCAGCAGTGAGGGACCGGGAGGATTAAATAATTCACCCCTCCACTTT; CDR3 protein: CASSEGPGGLNNSPLHF
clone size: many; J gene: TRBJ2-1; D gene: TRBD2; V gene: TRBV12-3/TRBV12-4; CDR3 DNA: TGTGCCAGCAGACTCCGTAGCGGGACCTACAATGAGCAGTTCTTC; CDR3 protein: CASRLRSGTYNEQFF
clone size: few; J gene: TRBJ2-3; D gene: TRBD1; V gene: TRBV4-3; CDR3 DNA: TGCGCCAGCAGATCTAGAGGGACAGGGGATGGAGATACGCAGTATTTT; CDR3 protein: CASRSRGTGDGDTQYF
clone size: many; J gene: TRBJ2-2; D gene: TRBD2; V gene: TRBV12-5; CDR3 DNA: TGTGCTAGTGGTTTCCGGCGACTAGCGCACAACACCGGGGAGCTGTTTTTT; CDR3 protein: CASGFRRLAHNTGELFF
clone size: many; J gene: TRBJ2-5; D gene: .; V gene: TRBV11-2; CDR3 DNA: TGTGCCAGCAGCCCGCCGGACCAAGAGACCCAGTACTTC; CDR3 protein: CASSPPDQETQYF
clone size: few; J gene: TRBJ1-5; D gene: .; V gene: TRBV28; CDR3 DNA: TGTGCCAGCACTTCCAGGTGGTTTGGCAATCAGCCCCAGCATTTT; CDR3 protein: CASTSRWFGNQPQHF
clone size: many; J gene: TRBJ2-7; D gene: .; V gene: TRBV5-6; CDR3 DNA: TGTGCCAGCAGCCCCGCCGGGACTGTAACCTACGAGCAGTACTTC; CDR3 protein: CASSPAGTVTYEQYF
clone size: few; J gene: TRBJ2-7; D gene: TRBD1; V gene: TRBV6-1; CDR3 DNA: TGTGCCAGCATTCGGGGACAGGGGGGGGAGCAGTACTTC; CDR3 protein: CASIRGQGGEQYF
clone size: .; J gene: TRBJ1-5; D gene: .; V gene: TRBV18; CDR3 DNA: TGTGCCAGCTCACCGGTCGGGGGTGGCAATCAGCCCCAGCATTTT; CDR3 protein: CASSPVGGGNQPQHF
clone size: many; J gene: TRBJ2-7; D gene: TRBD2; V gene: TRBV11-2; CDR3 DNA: TGTGCCAGCAGCGCTGGACTAGCGGGGAACTCCTACGAGCAGTACTTC; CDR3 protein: CASSAGLAGNSYEQYF
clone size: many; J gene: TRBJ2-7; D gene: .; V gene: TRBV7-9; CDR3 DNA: TGTGCCAGCAGCTTCGACAGGTCCTACGAGCAGTACTTC; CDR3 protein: CASSFDRSYEQYF
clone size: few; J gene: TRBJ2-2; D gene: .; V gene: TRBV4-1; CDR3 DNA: TGCGCCAGCAGCCAAGATAAAGTCGGGGAGCTGTTTTTT; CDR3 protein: CASSQDKVGELFF
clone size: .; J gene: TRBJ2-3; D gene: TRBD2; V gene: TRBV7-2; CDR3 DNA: TGTGCCAGCAGCTTAGGAGGGACTAGCGGGAGTCTAACAGATACGCAGTATTTT; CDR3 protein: CASSLGGTSGSLTDTQYF
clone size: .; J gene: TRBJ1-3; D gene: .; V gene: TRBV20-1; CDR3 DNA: TGCAGTGCCCCGTACATGGTCGTAAACACCATATATTTT; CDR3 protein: CSAPYMVVNTIYF
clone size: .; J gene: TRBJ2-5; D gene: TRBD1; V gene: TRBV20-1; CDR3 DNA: TGCAGTGCTAGGTTAACAGGGGTAGAGATCCAGTACTTC; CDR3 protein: CSARLTGVEIQYF
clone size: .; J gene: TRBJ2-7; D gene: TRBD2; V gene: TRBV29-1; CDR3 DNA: TGCAGCGTTCCAAGCGGGGTAGGCGAGCAGTACTTC; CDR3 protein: CSVPSGVGEQYF
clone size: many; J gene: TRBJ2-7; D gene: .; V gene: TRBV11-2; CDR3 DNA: TGTGCCAGCAGCTTAGAAGGCCAGGGGAACTCCTACGAGCAGTACTTC; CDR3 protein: CASSLEGQGNSYEQYF
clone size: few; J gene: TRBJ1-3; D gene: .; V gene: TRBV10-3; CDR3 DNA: TGTGCCATCAGGTCGGCAGGGAACTCTGGAAACACCATATATTTT; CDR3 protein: CAIRSAGNSGNTIYF
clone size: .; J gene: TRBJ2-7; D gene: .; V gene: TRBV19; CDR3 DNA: TGTGCCAGTAGTGTCACCCAGGGAGCCCTGGGCGAGCAGTACTTC; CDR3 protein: CASSVTQGALGEQYF
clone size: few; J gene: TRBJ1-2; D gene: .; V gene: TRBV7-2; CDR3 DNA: TGTGCCAGCAGCTTATCCAAATGGGGGGCTAACTATGGCTACACCTTC; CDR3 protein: CASSLSKWGANYGYTF
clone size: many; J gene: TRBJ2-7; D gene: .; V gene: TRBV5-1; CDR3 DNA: TGCGCCAGCAGCTTGGAACGGGGTCTCGAGCAGTACTTC; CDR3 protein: CASSLERGLEQYF
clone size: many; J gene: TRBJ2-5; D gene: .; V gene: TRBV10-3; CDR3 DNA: TGTGCCATCAAGGGGGAGTTGCAAGAGACCCAGTACTTC; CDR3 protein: CAIKGELQETQYF
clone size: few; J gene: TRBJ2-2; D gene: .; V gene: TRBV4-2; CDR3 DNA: TGTGCCAGCAGCCAAGATGGTGGTTTTTTCGGGGAGCTGTTTTTT; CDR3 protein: CASSQDGGFFGELFF
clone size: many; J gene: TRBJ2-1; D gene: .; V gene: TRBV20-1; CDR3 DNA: TGCAGTGCTAGGATAGGAGGAGGTGAGCAGTTCTTC; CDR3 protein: CSARIGGGEQFF
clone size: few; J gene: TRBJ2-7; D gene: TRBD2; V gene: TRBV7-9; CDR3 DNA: TGTGCCAGCAGCTTAGCTACCGGGACTATTGACGAGCAGTACTTC; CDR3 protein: CASSLATGTIDEQYF
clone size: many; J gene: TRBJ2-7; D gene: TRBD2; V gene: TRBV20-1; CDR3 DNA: TGCAGTGCTACAAAGGCTAGCGGGGTCTACGAGCAGTACTTC; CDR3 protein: CSATKASGVYEQYF